The 25 T cell receptor beta chains in this list originate from one sample, sequenced in a study of blood T cell repertoires in COVID-19. The repertoire was sequenced with immunoSEQ multiplex PCR; TCRdb's copy has only in-frame clones and lacks some. The sample includes some 270,000 clones, more than 85% of them seen just once. The specimen sequenced was peripheral blood. The receptor set was obtained from a young man with acute or convalescent COVID-19.

This clone was observed a few times. The chain links TRBV28 to TRBJ2-1; maybe TRBD2 (6 bases). This CDR3 spans 14 amino acids. V dropped 2 bases and J dropped 4 bases, with 9 bases sitting between them. Germline lookup yields CDR1 MDHEN and CDR2 SYDVKM. CDR3 protein: CASSLGGKYNEQFF. The CDR3 nucleotides are TGTGCCAGCAGTTTAGGCGGGAAGTACAATGAGCAGTTCTTC. Complete variable domain (other parts from reference TRBV28 and TRBJ2-1): DVKVTQSSRYLVKRTGEKVFLECVQDMDHENMFWYRQDPGLGLRLIYFSYDVKMKEKGDIPEGYSVSREKKERFSLILESASTNQTSMYLCASSLGGKYNEQFFGPGTRLTVL.

J is TRBJ2-7 and V is TRBV28; TRBD2 is a possible D gene (6 bases). The CDR3 is 14 residues long. Between the trimmed V and J ends, which lost 7 bases and 7 bases, there was a span of 20 bases. Germline V gene sequence: CDR1 MDHEN, CDR2 SYDVKM. CDR3 bases: TGTGCCAGCAAAGGGCGGGGCGGGGACCTTGAGCAGTACTTC. It codes for CASKGRGGDLEQYF.

The genes are TRBV7-9 and TRBJ2-7; TRBD1 is a possible D gene (5 bases). The germline V gene has CDR1 SEHNR and CDR2 FQNEAQ (reference sequence). The CDR3 has 16 residues. V was trimmed by 2 bases and J by 2 bases, leaving 16 bases between them. As DNA, the CDR3 is TGTGCCAGCAGCTTAAGGACACAGTCTTACCCCTACGAGCAGTACTTC. It is translated as CASSLRTQSYPYEQYF. Supplemented by reference TRBV7-9 and TRBJ2-7, the full variable domain reads DTGVSQNPRHKITKRGQNVTFRCDPISEHNRLYWYRQTLGQGPEFLTYFQNEAQLEKSRLLSDRFSAERPKGSFSTLEIQRTEQGDSAMYLCASSLRTQSYPYEQYFGPGTRLTVT.

The table lists this clone with a count of one. Other DNA sequences of this sample code for an identical CDR3. This chain links TRBV19 with TRBJ1-6, with TRBD1 matching over 7 bases. In germline, CDR1 is LNHDA, CDR2 SQIVND (reference sequence). The CDR3 runs 14 residues. Unmatched junction bases numbered 6, after V lost 4 bases and J lost 9 bases. DNA for the CDR3: TGTGCCAGTAGTACTCGACAGGGAACTTCACCCCTCCACTTT. It codes for CASSTRQGTSPLHF. Together with reference TRBV19 and TRBJ1-6, the CDR3 gives the full variable domain: DGGITQSPKYLFRKEGQNVTLSCEQNLNHDAMYWYRQDPGQGLRLIYYSQIVNDFQKGDIAEGYSVSREKKESFPLTVTSAQKNPTAFYLCASSTRQGTSPLHFGNGTRLTVT.

With regard to this clone: Other DNA variants within this sample encode the same CDR3. The rearrangement joins TRBV3-1 (or the pseudogene TRBV3-2) to TRBJ2-7; TRBD1 matches 9 bases. CDR1 LGHDT and CDR2 YNNKEL come from the germline V gene (reference sequence). V lost 0 bases and J lost 4; bases outside the gene matches: 1. The CDR3 contains 14 residues. This CDR3 is CASSQDGTGYEQYF. The CDR3 bases are TGTGCCAGCAGCCAAGATGGGACAGGGTACGAGCAGTACTTC.

The V and J genes are TRBV7-8 and TRBJ1-1; 10 nucleotides line up with TRBD1. V was clipped by 4 bases and J by 7 bases; unmatched bases: 15. The length of the CDR3 is 17 residues. Germline assignment: CDR1 SGHVS and CDR2 FQNEAQ. DNA of the CDR3: TGTGCCAGCAGCTACAAGCCACTCGGGACAGGGGCGAATGAAGCTTTCTTT. As protein: CASSYKPLGTGANEAFF. Filled out from reference TRBV7-8 and TRBJ1-1, the complete variable domain reads GAGVSQSPRYKVAKRGQDVALRCDPISGHVSLFWYQQALGQGPEFLTYFQNEAQLDKSGLPSDRFFAERPEGSVSTLKIQRTQQEDSAVYLCASSYKPLGTGANEAFFGQGTRLTVV.

The genes are TRBV7-2 and TRBJ2-7; 9 bases align to TRBD1. There are 15 residues in the CDR3. CDR1 SGHTA and CDR2 FQGNSA come from the germline V gene. With V trimmed by 5 bases and J by 4 bases, 9 bases remained unmatched. The CDR3 region is CASSPGDRVPYEQYF. The DNA for the CDR3 is TGTGCCAGCAGCCCCGGGGACAGGGTTCCTTACGAGCAGTACTTC.

This clone was observed a handful of times. This chain links TRBV9 with TRBJ2-2, with a tentative D call TRBD1 (5 bases). CDR1 and CDR2 (germline): SGDLS, YYNGEE. The CDR3 has 15 residues. The V end lost 0 bases, the J end lost 3 bases, and 9 bases lay between the germline ends. As DNA, the CDR3 is TGTGCCAGCAGCGTAGATGCCAGGGACACCGGGGAGCTGTTTTTT. Amino acids: CASSVDARDTGELFF.

V usage is TRBV5-1 and J usage is TRBJ2-5; 9 positions match TRBD1. The CDR3 contains 15 residues. The J segment lost 5 bases and the V segment lost 2 bases, leaving 7 bases of the junction unmatched. CDR1 and CDR2 from the germline V gene are SGHRS and YFSETQ. CDR3 loop: CASSLRTGAVETQYF. As DNA, the CDR3 is TGCGCCAGCAGCTTAAGGACAGGGGCGGTGGAGACCCAGTACTTC.

The chain joins TRBV7-3 to TRBJ2-5; D not resolved. CDR1 is SGHTA and CDR2 is FQGTGA in the germline V gene. V lost 1 base and J 3 bases, leaving 6 bases between the germline ends. This CDR3 has 13 residues. The CDR3 DNA sequence: TGTGCCAGCAGCTTAAGCGCTAAAGAGACCCAGTACTTC. This codes for CASSLSAKETQYF.

In the case of this clone: The germline gene is not matched at one end of the junction; a read error may be the cause. This chain joins TRBV11-2 and TRBJ1-1, with D unclear. This CDR3 is built from 13 residues. Germline V lookup: CDR1 SGHAT, CDR2 FQNNGV. The CDR3 loop is CASNLRENTEAFF. CDR3 coding DNA: TGTGCCAGCAACTTACGGGAGAACACTGAAGCTTTCTTT.

This sequence joins TRBV20-1 and TRBJ2-1; D perhaps matches TRBD2 (7 bases). This CDR3 has 14 amino acids. The V end lost 3 bases, the J end lost 3 bases, and 12 bases lay between the germline ends. Germline CDR1 and CDR2: DFQATT and SNEGSKA (reference sequence). The CDR3 DNA reads TGCAGTGCTAGTCGGGGGGCGTACTACAATGAGCAGTTCTTC. Amino acids: CSASRGAYYNEQFF.

This chain uses TRBV18 with TRBJ2-1; 8 nucleotides agree with TRBD2. Trimming cost V 3 bases and J 9 bases; bases outside gene matches: 10. In germline, CDR1 is KGHSH, CDR2 LQKENI. The CDR3 length is 15 residues. The CDR3 DNA reads TGTGCCAGCTCACCGGGCGGGGGGCCTACTAGTGAGCAGTTCTTC. Translated, it gives CASSPGGGPTSEQFF.

For the CDR3, the DNA is TGCGCCAGCAGCTTGGGGTGGGAGAACTATGGCTACACCTTC. Protein sequence: CASSLGWENYGYTF. The chain couples TRBV5-1 to TRBJ1-2; no clear D. The CDR3 consists of 14 residues. V was shortened by 0 bases and J by 2 bases, with 8 bases between the two germline ends. Germline V gene sequence: CDR1 SGHRS, CDR2 YFSETQ.

The rearrangement links TRBV5-1 to TRBJ2-1; 11 nucleotides align to TRBD2. The CDR3 loop spans 16 amino acids. V shed 4 bases, J shed 9 bases, and the junction held 12 bases outside the gene matches. CDR1 and CDR2 from the germline V gene are SGHRS and YFSETQ. CDR3 sequence (DNA): TGCGCCAGCAGCGAGAACCGACTAGCGGGGTGGGGTGAGCAGTTCTTC. Encoded protein: CASSENRLAGWGEQFF.

The DNA for the CDR3 is TGTGCCAGCAGTCCCTTGACTAGCGGGACCCAAGAGACCCAGTACTTC. Translated: CASSPLTSGTQETQYF. The V and J genes are TRBV27 and TRBJ2-5; 11 bases fit TRBD2. CDR3 length: 16 residues. Germline V gives CDR1 MNHEY, CDR2 SMNVEV (reference sequence). With V trimmed by 5 bases and J by 1 base, 6 bases remained unmatched.

This rearrangement joins TRBV18 to TRBJ1-5; a possible D gene is TRBD1 (5 bases). Trimming removed 6 bases from V and 3 bases from J, with 15 bases in between. CDR3 size: 15 residues. Germline V CDR1 and CDR2: KGHSH, LQKENI. This CDR3 is CASSLGAVDNQPQHF. For the CDR3, the DNA is TGTGCCAGCTCTCTAGGGGCGGTGGACAATCAGCCCCAGCATTTT.

The chain joins TRBV5-1 to TRBJ2-1, with TRBD1 identical over 8 bases. Trimming took 4 bases from V and 11 from J; bases not matched to a gene: 17. The CDR3 extends over 16 amino acids. The germline CDR1 and CDR2 sequences are SGHRS and YFSETQ. The CDR3 region has the DNA TGCGCCAGCAGCCAAATGACAGGGACAGGAAGACAGAAGCAGTTCTTC. Translating it yields CASSQMTGTGRQKQFF.

In DNA form, the CDR3 reads TGTGCCTGGAGTAAGTCGGCGGGAGGCCACCAAAGGGAGCAGTTCTTC. Translation gives CAWSKSAGGHQREQFF. The rearrangement uses TRBV30 and TRBJ2-1, with TRBD2 matching 8 bases. Germline CDR1 and CDR2: GTSNPN and SVGIG (reference sequence). This CDR3 spans 16 amino acids. V trimming: 2 bases; J trimming: 10 bases; junction bases outside the gene matches: 16. Based on the CDR3 plus reference TRBV30 and TRBJ2-1, the full variable domain is SQTIHQWPATLVQPVGSPLSLECTVEGTSNPNLYWYRQAAGRGLQLLFYSVGIGQISSEVPQNLSASRPQDRQFILSSKKLLLSDSGFYLCAWSKSAGGHQREQFFGPGTRLTVL.

The rearrangement joins TRBV5-4 to TRBJ1-2; TRBD1 matches 7 bases. V lost 2 bases, J lost 4 bases, and 2 bases stayed unmatched. Germline V CDR1 and CDR2: SGHNT, YYREEE (reference sequence). The CDR3 extends over 13 amino acids. The CDR3 reads CASSFDRAYGYTF. CDR3 sequence (DNA): TGTGCCAGCAGCTTTGACAGGGCCTATGGCTACACCTTC.

V usage is TRBV29-1 and J usage is TRBJ1-2; D call uncertain. Trimming took 0 bases from V and 5 from J, leaving 7 bases between them. The CDR3 runs 12 residues. CDR1 is SQVTM and CDR2 is ANQGSEA in the germline V gene. The CDR3, as DNA: TGCAGCGTTGAAGATCGAGGGTATGGCTACACCTTC. Translating gives CSVEDRGYGYTF.

The chain carries TRBV9 and TRBJ2-1; tentative D call: TRBD2 (6 bases). This CDR3 has 15 residues. V lost 2 bases to trimming and J lost 1 base, with 10 bases between them. Germline V gene data show CDR1 as SGDLS and CDR2 as YYNGEE. Here the CDR3 DNA reads TGTGCCAGCAGCGTCGGGGGAAGGTCCTACAATGAGCAGTTCTTC. Translated: CASSVGGRSYNEQFF.

This clone was observed a handful of times. The chain combines TRBV4-2 with TRBJ1-2, with 11 positions matching TRBD1. V was pared by 5 bases and J by 3 bases, with 8 bases of the junction left unmatched. Germline V gene sequence: CDR1 LGHNA, CDR2 YNFKEQ. This CDR3 comprises 16 residues. The CDR3 region has the DNA TGTGCCAGCAGCGCTGGACAGGGGGCTATTGACTATGGCTACACCTTC. This codes for CASSAGQGAIDYGYTF.

V gene TRBV15 combines with J gene TRBJ1-5; D might be TRBD1 (6 bases). Germline V gene lookup returns CDR1 LNHNV and CDR2 YYDKDF (reference sequence). This CDR3 is 15 amino acids long. V lost 3 bases, J lost 2 bases, and 11 bases lay in between. This CDR3 is CATSSTRTGNQPQHF. Written as DNA, the CDR3 is TGTGCCACCAGCAGTACCAGGACAGGCAATCAGCCCCAGCATTTT.

The V call is TRBV7-3, the J call TRBJ2-1, with D perhaps TRBD2 (6 bases). V was shortened by 2 bases and J by 0 bases, with 8 bases between the two germline ends. The CDR3 loop spans 15 amino acids. Germline V gene data show CDR1 as SGHTA and CDR2 as FQGTGA. The CDR3 sequence: CASSLSGSSYNEQFF. In DNA, the CDR3 is TGTGCCAGCAGCTTATCCGGGAGCTCCTACAATGAGCAGTTCTTC.